What follows are 18 T cell receptor beta chains derived from one specimen sequenced in a study of T cell responses to AZD1222 COVID-19 vaccine. The data were produced by immunoSEQ multiplex PCR, yet TCRdb's version contains in-frame clones alone and is incomplete. The sample shows more than 100,000 clones, 80% to 95% of them seen only once. The sequences come from peripheral blood, collected 28 days after the second AZD1222 dose. These receptors originate from an adult who received the AZD1222 COVID-19 vaccine.

The V and J genes are TRBV6-5 and TRBJ2-1; D might be TRBD2 (6 bases). V was trimmed by 2 bases and J by 0 bases, leaving 11 bases between them. Germline V gene sequence: CDR1 MNHEY, CDR2 SVGAGI. The CDR3 sequence is 16 residues long. The CDR3 sequence: CASSYAGRSSYNEQFF. For the CDR3, the DNA is TGTGCCAGCAGTTACGCGGGACGATCCTCCTACAATGAGCAGTTCTTC.

This chain links TRBV11-2 with TRBJ1-5, with a possible D match to TRBD1 (6 bases). CDR1 is SGHAT and CDR2 is FQNNGV in the germline V gene. This CDR3 contains 14 residues. Trimming cost V 5 bases and J 4 bases, with 12 bases left between them. The DNA of the CDR3 is TGTGCCAGCAGCCTCGGACAGACAAATCAGCCCCAGCATTTT. It codes for CASSLGQTNQPQHF.

V usage is TRBV28 and J usage is TRBJ1-5, with D maybe TRBD1 (5 bases). Trimming shortened V by 2 bases and J by 2 bases, and 10 bases separated the two germline ends. The CDR3 has 15 residues. Germline V gene sequence: CDR1 MDHEN, CDR2 SYDVKM. The DNA of the CDR3 is TGTGCCAGCAGTTTAATCGGAGGGGGCAATCAGCCCCAGCATTTT. This sequence encodes CASSLIGGGNQPQHF.

The CDR3 DNA reads as TGTGCCATCAGTGATCACAGGAGCACAGATACGCAGTATTTT. This translates into CAISDHRSTDTQYF. The gene calls are TRBV10-3 and TRBJ2-3, with D maybe TRBD1 (5 bases). V gave up 3 bases and J gave up 0 bases, with 7 bases separating them. Germline loops: CDR1 ENHRY, CDR2 SYGVKD. The CDR3 covers 14 residues.

This clone was recorded only once. V gene TRBV18 combines with J gene TRBJ1-5, with D possibly being TRBD1 (5 bases). Germline CDR1 reads KGHSH; CDR2 reads LQKENI. The CDR3 runs to 15 residues. The V and J ends lost 3 bases and 3 bases respectively, with 12 bases between them. The DNA for the CDR3 is TGTGCCAGCTCACCTACAACAGGTGCCAATCAGCCCCAGCATTTT. Translated, it gives CASSPTTGANQPQHF.

In DNA, the CDR3 is TGTGCCATCAGGTCGGACAGCTCCTATGGCTACACCTTC. Translating gives CAIRSDSSYGYTF. V usage is TRBV10-3 and J usage is TRBJ1-2, with D possibly matching TRBD1 (6 bases). The CDR3 spans 13 residues. Germline lookup yields CDR1 ENHRY and CDR2 SYGVKD. Trimming shortened V by 6 bases and J by 4 bases, and 12 bases separated the two germline ends.

Only one count was recorded for this clone. V usage is TRBV10-1 and J usage is TRBJ1-1; 8 nucleotides align to TRBD1. The V segment lost 7 bases and the J segment 7 bases; nucleotides outside the gene matches: 8. The germline V gene encodes CDR1 WNHNN and CDR2 SYGVQD (reference sequence). The CDR3 is 13 residues long. Written as DNA, the CDR3 is TGCGCCAGCATTCCGGGACAGGAGAATGAAGCTTTCTTT. Amino acids: CASIPGQENEAFF.

The chain combines TRBV4-2 with TRBJ1-2; D may be TRBD1 (6 bases). Germline-derived CDR1 and CDR2 are LGHNA and YNFKEQ. V gave up 0 bases and J gave up 7 bases, with 6 bases separating them. The CDR3 is 12 residues long. CDR3: CASSQDRGGYTF. As DNA, the CDR3 is TGTGCCAGCAGCCAAGACAGGGGTGGCTACACCTTC.

The rearrangement uses TRBV4-2 and TRBJ2-3; TRBD2 agrees at 7 bases. Trimming at V came to 10 bases and at J to 2 bases, leaving 6 bases not matched to a gene. This CDR3 is built from 13 residues. Germline CDR1 LGHNA, CDR2 YNFKEQ. The CDR3 DNA reads as TGTGCCACCCGAAGCGGGGTCACAGATACGCAGTATTTT. It specifies CATRSGVTDTQYF.

This sequence joins TRBV5-4 and TRBJ2-2; no definite D call. Germline V gene sequence: CDR1 SGHNT, CDR2 YYREEE (reference sequence). This CDR3 region has 16 residues. Trimming shortened V by 4 bases and J by 2 bases, and 15 bases separated the two germline ends. CDR3 DNA: TGTGCCAGCAGCGCCTTCGAGAGAGGCAACACCGGGGAGCTGTTTTTT. Its translation is CASSAFERGNTGELFF.

The V gene is TRBV7-9, the J gene TRBJ2-5; 14 nucleotides match TRBD2. The germline V gene has CDR1 SEHNR and CDR2 FQNEAQ (reference sequence). Trimming at V came to 2 bases and at J to 5 bases, leaving 4 bases not matched to a gene. CDR3 length equals 16 residues. The CDR3 DNA sequence: TGTGCCAGCAGCTTACCGACTAGCGGGGGGGCTGAGACCCAGTACTTC. It specifies CASSLPTSGGAETQYF. Drawing the rest from reference TRBV7-9 and TRBJ2-5, the complete variable domain is DTGVSQNPRHKITKRGQNVTFRCDPISEHNRLYWYRQTLGQGPEFLTYFQNEAQLEKSRLLSDRFSAERPKGSFSTLEIQRTEQGDSAMYLCASSLPTSGGAETQYFGPGTRLLVL.

V usage is TRBV2 and J usage is TRBJ1-2; 10 bases match TRBD1. Germline V lookup: CDR1 SNHLY, CDR2 FYNNEI. The CDR3 extends over 14 amino acids. Losses at the gene ends were 6 bases for V and 6 bases for J; bases not matched to a gene: 7. CDR3 nucleotides: TGTGCCAGCAGAAGACAGGGGGCGGTGGATGGCTACACCTTC. This translates into CASRRQGAVDGYTF.

The sample holds a few counts of this clone. The rearrangement joins TRBV3-1 (or the pseudogene TRBV3-2) to TRBJ2-7; 7 nucleotides agree with TRBD2. The CDR3 is 14 amino acids. The ends lost 4 bases at V and 7 bases at J; junction bases unmatched: 10. Germline V gives CDR1 LGHDT, CDR2 YNNKEL (reference sequence). The CDR3 spells CASSPSGAPSEQYV. The CDR3 nucleotides read TGTGCCAGCAGCCCGAGCGGGGCCCCTTCAGAGCAGTACGTC.

This chain links TRBV7-9 with TRBJ1-5; D gene unclear. Trimming took off 5 bases at V and 7 bases at J, with 12 bases between the two ends. The CDR3 runs 13 residues. From germline, CDR1 is SEHNR and CDR2 FQNEAQ (reference sequence). The CDR3 DNA sequence: TGTGCCAGCAGCGAACAAGTTGGACAGCCCCAGCATTTT. It yields the protein CASSEQVGQPQHF.

This sequence joins TRBV9 and TRBJ2-6; D gene uncertain. CDR1 and CDR2 (germline): SGDLS, YYNGEE. This CDR3 contains 15 residues. V was clipped by 3 bases and J by 0 bases, with 7 bases between them. Written as DNA, the CDR3 is TGTGCCAGCAGCGCCCCCTTCTCTGGGGCCAACGTCCTGACTTTC. Translated, it gives CASSAPFSGANVLTF.

The chain joins TRBV7-2 to TRBJ1-5, with D uncertain. Germline lookup yields CDR1 SGHTA and CDR2 FQGNSA. The CDR3 totals 15 residues. The V end lost 8 bases, the J end lost 0 bases, and 14 bases lay between the germline ends. Here the CDR3 DNA reads TGTGCCAGCGCTCTCACGGTCAGTAGCAATCAGCCCCAGCATTTT. Translating gives CASALTVSSNQPQHF.

J is TRBJ1-2 and V is TRBV12-3 or TRBV12-4; no reliable D call. This CDR3 spans 13 amino acids. Between the trimmed V and J ends, which lost 3 bases and 3 bases, there was a span of 8 bases. CDR3 DNA sequence: TGTGCCAGCAGTTTGGTAGGATACTATGGCTACACCTTC. The encoded protein is CASSLVGYYGYTF.

The chain recombines TRBV5-1 with TRBJ2-2, with D perhaps TRBD2 (6 bases). Germline V gene data show CDR1 as SGHRS and CDR2 as YFSETQ. The CDR3 has 15 residues. V lost 0 bases, J lost 4 bases, and 10 bases lay in between. The CDR3 loop is CASSLERGGTGELFF. As DNA, the CDR3 is TGCGCCAGCAGCTTGGAAAGGGGAGGCACCGGGGAGCTGTTTTTT. Variable domain in full (rest from reference TRBV5-1 and TRBJ2-2): KAGVTQTPRYLIKTRGQQVTLSCSPISGHRSVSWYQQTPGQGLQFLFEYFSETQRNKGNFPGRFSGRQFSNSRSEMNVSTLELGDSALYLCASSLERGGTGELFFGEGSRLTVL.